The clone carrying this TCR beta chain occurred a few times. TCRdb re-called the 5' RACE reads with MiXCR, one entry per CDR3 protein. The sample yields 700,000 or so distinct CDR3 sequences, around 8.3% seen once. Germline V CDR1 and CDR2: SEHNR, FQNEAQ (reference sequence). The CDR3 length is 12 residues. This entry comes from a study of identical twins. The sample was also reused in another study, on yellow fever vaccine responses in identical twins.

Sample: PBMCs. This chain uses TRBV7-9 with TRBJ2-3; 7 positions match TRBD2. This clonotype originated in a young woman in good health. The chain's CDR3 is CAGGASTDTQYF. In DNA, the CDR3 is TGTGCGGGAGGGGCCTCCACAGATACGCAGTATTTT.